Detailed here is one T cell receptor beta chain. Its antigen is not identified. V shed 3 bases and J 3 bases; nucleotides not matched to a gene: 11. The length of the CDR3 is 18 residues. Germline CDR1 and CDR2: ENHRY and SYGVKD. This entry is derived from a study of T cells in Graves' hyperthyroidism and ophthalmopathy. General study findings and limits: A 13 V-J model separated ophthalmopathy from stable hyperthyroidism.

RNA transcripts yielded amplified TCR beta CDR3 regions. First-round RT-PCR of the TCR CDR3 relied on the HTBI primer set. In TCRdb, the multiplex PCR reads were re-called with MiXCR into one record per CDR3 protein. The sample lists hundreds of thousands of distinct CDR3 sequences, just under 25% occurring once. The V gene is TRBV10-3, the J gene TRBJ2-1, with 10 bases fitting TRBD2. The source is a man over 45 with Graves' hyperthyroidism. Sequenced material: blood. The CDR3 sequence: CAISELASGSWGYNEQFF. The CDR3 nucleotides read TGTGCCATCAGTGAACTCGCTAGCGGGAGTTGGGGCTACAATGAGCAGTTCTTC.